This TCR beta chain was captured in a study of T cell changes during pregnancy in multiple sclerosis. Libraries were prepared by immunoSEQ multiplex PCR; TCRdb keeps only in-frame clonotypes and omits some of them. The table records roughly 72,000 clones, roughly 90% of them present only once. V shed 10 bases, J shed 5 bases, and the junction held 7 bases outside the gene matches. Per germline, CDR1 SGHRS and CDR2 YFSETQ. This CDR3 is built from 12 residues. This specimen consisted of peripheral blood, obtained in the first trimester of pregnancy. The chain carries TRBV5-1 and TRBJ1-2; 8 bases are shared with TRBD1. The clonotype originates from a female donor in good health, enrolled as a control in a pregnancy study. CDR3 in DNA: TGCGCCGGGACAGGTTTTGCGTATGGCTACACCTTC. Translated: CAGTGFAYGYTF.